These 22 T cell receptor beta chains originate from one sample sequenced in a study of cytomegalovirus exposure and HLA in healthy donors. Amplification used 60 Vbeta primers and 13 Jbeta primers. The data were produced by immunoSEQ multiplex PCR, yet TCRdb's version contains in-frame clones alone and is incomplete. This sample carries approximately 100,000 clones, 85% of them seen once, and the ten largest clones take around 7%. The sample taken for sequencing was PBMCs. These TCRs come from a man in his forties in good health and CMV-seropositive.

The chain employs TRBV21-1 and TRBJ2-1; no DNA check was done on the table's D call, TRBD1. TRBV21-1 is a listed pseudogene. There are 13 residues in the CDR3. The CDR3 DNA follows: TGTGCCAGCAGCAATGACAGGGGAAATGAGCAGTTCTTC. Encoded protein: CASSNDRGNEQFF.

The chain recombines TRBV6-6 with TRBJ2-1; 11 bases match TRBD2. Germline CDR1 MNHNY, CDR2 SVGAGI (reference sequence). The CDR3 totals 16 residues. V shed 7 bases, J shed 0 bases, and the junction held 5 bases outside the gene matches. The DNA of the CDR3 is TGTGCCAGCAAGGGTAGCGGGGGGGCCTCCTACAATGAGCAGTTCTTC. Its translation: CASKGSGGASYNEQFF.

V gene TRBV6-1 combines with J gene TRBJ2-5, with D tentatively TRBD1 (6 bases). Matching the DNA end better, TRBJ2-7 makes the J call doubtful. Germline CDR1 MNHNS, CDR2 SASEGT. This CDR3 is 14 amino acids long. The CDR3 here is CASSASDSFYEQYF. CDR3 nucleotide sequence: TGTGCCAGCAGTGCCTCGGACAGTTTCTACGAGCAGTACTTC.

The chain links TRBV27 to TRBJ1-2; D is unresolved. CDR3 length: 13 residues. Trimming shortened V by 0 bases and J by 3 bases, and 5 bases separated the two germline ends. Germline V gene data show CDR1 as MNHEY and CDR2 as SMNVEV (reference sequence). The CDR3 is CASSLSPDYGYTF. The CDR3 DNA follows: TGTGCCAGCAGTTTATCACCGGACTATGGCTACACCTTC.

This chain links TRBV12-5 with TRBJ1-4, with D perhaps matching TRBD1 (5 bases). The CDR3 sequence is 14 residues long. Germline values: CDR1 LGHNT, CDR2 FRNRAP. V lost 3 bases and J lost 5, with 10 bases in between. This CDR3 is CASGFDSKNEKLFF. CDR3 DNA: TGTGCTAGTGGTTTCGACAGTAAAAATGAAAAACTGTTTTTT.

This clone appeared a single time. In DNA, the CDR3 is TGTGCCAGCAGTTTACGCCCCCGCGATCAGCCCCAGCATTTT. This sequence encodes CASSLRPRDQPQHF. This chain joins TRBV27 and TRBJ1-5; D not certain. V lost 2 bases and J lost 5, with 10 bases in between. The CDR3 extends over 14 amino acids. Germline CDR1 and CDR2: MNHEY and SMNVEV (reference sequence).

The chain recombines TRBV4-2 with TRBJ2-7; D remains unclear. The V and J ends lost 0 bases and 5 bases respectively, with 5 bases between them. The CDR3 runs 12 residues. Germline V gene sequence: CDR1 LGHNA, CDR2 YNFKEQ. The CDR3 spells CASSQDTDEQYF. DNA for the CDR3: TGTGCCAGCAGCCAAGATACGGACGAGCAGTACTTC.

This clone showed up just a few times. This chain uses TRBV7-2 with TRBJ2-1, with TRBD2 matching 7 bases. Germline values: CDR1 SGHTA, CDR2 FQGNSA. The CDR3 is 14 residues long. Trimming at V came to 1 base and at J to 9 bases, leaving 6 bases not matched to a gene. CDR3: CASSLDRERGEQFF. CDR3 bases: TGTGCCAGCAGCTTAGACCGGGAGCGGGGTGAGCAGTTCTTC.

This chain links TRBV9 with TRBJ2-5; 7 bases line up with TRBD2. V dropped 0 bases and J dropped 5; count of bases not matched to a gene: 7. Germline V lookup: CDR1 SGDLS, CDR2 YYNGEE. The CDR3 is made up of 15 amino acids. The chain's CDR3 is CASSVDPGRVETQYF. The CDR3, as DNA: TGTGCCAGCAGCGTAGATCCAGGGAGGGTGGAGACCCAGTACTTC.

This chain uses TRBV5-4 with TRBJ2-1, with TRBD2 identical over 8 bases. After removal of 4 bases from V and 4 bases from J, the junction contained 4 bases not matched to a gene. CDR3 size: 14 residues. Germline CDR1 SGHNT, CDR2 YYREEE (reference sequence). CDR3 protein: CASSKGGRYNEQFF. Written as DNA, the CDR3 is TGTGCCAGCAGCAAGGGCGGGAGGTACAATGAGCAGTTCTTC.

V and J are TRBV12-5 and TRBJ1-5; TRBD1 matches 7 bases. Germline trimming cut 7 bases from V and 2 bases from J; bases unmatched to any gene: 5. CDR3 length equals 14 residues. The germline CDR1 and CDR2 sequences are LGHNT and FRNRAP. This chain's CDR3 is CASAGGQRNQPQHF. As DNA, the CDR3 is TGTGCTAGTGCCGGGGGACAGCGCAATCAGCCCCAGCATTTT.

The V and J genes are TRBV19 and TRBJ1-2, with D perhaps matching TRBD1 (6 bases). The CDR3 loop spans 15 amino acids. V was cut by 0 bases and J by 7 bases, with 15 bases left in between. Germline V gives CDR1 LNHDA, CDR2 SQIVND (reference sequence). CDR3 DNA sequence: TGTGCCAGTAGTATAGATTTCGCACAGGGTGGTGGCTACACCTTC. It yields the protein CASSIDFAQGGGYTF.

The V call is TRBV4-1, the J call TRBJ2-1; 12 positions agree with TRBD2. The CDR3 extends over 16 amino acids. V lost 3 bases to trimming and J lost 8 bases; unmatched junction nucleotides: 8. The germline V gene has CDR1 MGHRA and CDR2 YSYEKL. The DNA of the CDR3 is TGCGCCAGCAGCCAGCGACTAGCGGGAGTAGCAGATGAGCAGTTCTTC. Protein sequence: CASSQRLAGVADEQFF.

This sequence joins TRBV28 and TRBJ1-4; D possibly corresponds to TRBD1 (5 bases). The ends were cut back, 7 bases at V and 15 bases at J, with 18 bases in the middle. This CDR3 region has 12 residues. From germline, CDR1 is MDHEN and CDR2 SYDVKM. As DNA, the CDR3 is TGTGCCAGCAAAAATAGGGGCAGGGAGGTGTTTTTT. This translates into CASKNRGREVFF. Full variable domain (missing parts from reference TRBV28 and TRBJ1-4): DVKVTQSSRYLVKRTGEKVFLECVQDMDHENMFWYRQDPGLGLRLIYFSYDVKMKEKGDIPEGYSVSREKKERFSLILESASTNQTSMYLCASKNRGREVFFGSGTQLSVL.

As to this clone: A read error may produce the germline difference seen at one junction end. J is TRBJ1-2 and V is TRBV7-8, with D perhaps matching TRBD1 (6 bases). The germline V gene has CDR1 SGHVS and CDR2 FQNEAQ. The CDR3 contains 14 residues. DNA of the CDR3: TGTGCCAGCAGCACTAAACAGGGCCACTATGGCCACACCTTC. Protein product: CASSTKQGHYGHTF.

The chain combines TRBV6-5 with TRBJ2-7; 12 bases fit TRBD2. The germline gives CDR1 MNHEY, CDR2 SVGAGI. The V and J ends lost 6 bases and 2 bases, in that order; junction bases with no gene match: 2. There are 14 residues in the CDR3. CDR3 amino acids: CASSLAGGPYEQYF. CDR3 DNA: TGTGCCAGCAGCCTAGCGGGAGGGCCCTACGAGCAGTACTTC.

The genes are TRBV5-4 and TRBJ1-1; no clear D. The CDR3 runs to 13 residues. Germline CDR1 reads SGHNT; CDR2 reads YYREEE (reference sequence). V lost 0 bases and J 7 bases, leaving 10 bases between the germline ends. The CDR3 coding sequence is TGTGCCAGCAGCTTGGCCCGCCAGGATGAAGCTTTCTTT. Amino acids: CASSLARQDEAFF.

This rearrangement joins TRBV7-9 to TRBJ2-7; 11 nucleotides line up with TRBD1. The V gene's germline CDR1 is SEHNR and CDR2 FQNEAQ (reference sequence). V shed 5 bases and J 6 bases; nucleotides not matched to a gene: 9. The CDR3 is 15 amino acids. This chain's CDR3 is CASSGGQGAQFEQYF. The DNA of the CDR3 is TGTGCCAGCAGCGGAGGACAGGGGGCGCAATTCGAGCAGTACTTC. The full variable domain, rest sourced from reference TRBV7-9 and TRBJ2-7, is DTGVSQNPRHKITKRGQNVTFRCDPISEHNRLYWYRQTLGQGPEFLTYFQNEAQLEKSRLLSDRFSAERPKGSFSTLEIQRTEQGDSAMYLCASSGGQGAQFEQYFGPGTRLTVT.

This clone was seen once. CDR3 sequence (DNA): TGCGCCAGCAGTTCCGGGACTAGTGGTCGCAAGACCCAGTACTTC. It codes for CASSSGTSGRKTQYF. This chain joins TRBV5-1 and TRBJ2-5; 8 bases agree with TRBD2. This CDR3 region has 15 residues. The junction had 12 bases not matched to a gene; V was cut back by 5 bases and J by 6 bases. Germline loops: CDR1 SGHRS, CDR2 YFSETQ.

J is TRBJ2-6 and V is TRBV5-1; 7 bases are shared with TRBD1. V gave up 4 bases and J gave up 0 bases; unmatched junction bases: 4. The CDR3 is made up of 16 amino acids. Germline assignment: CDR1 SGHRS and CDR2 YFSETQ. CDR3 DNA: TGCGCCAGCAGCGAAGGGACAGTCTCTGGGGCCAACGTCCTGACTTTC. This gives the protein CASSEGTVSGANVLTF.

V gene TRBV7-9 combines with J gene TRBJ1-4; 7 bases fit TRBD1. This CDR3 region has 15 residues. The V segment lost 5 bases and the J segment 5 bases; nucleotides outside the gene matches: 8. Germline V gene lookup returns CDR1 SEHNR and CDR2 FQNEAQ (reference sequence). Written as DNA, the CDR3 is TGTGCCAGCAGCCATGCCCGGGACAGAAATGAAAAACTGTTTTTT. Translated, it gives CASSHARDRNEKLFF.

This clone was detected a few times. One end of the junction does not line up with germline, which may come from a read error. The V gene is TRBV7-7, the J gene TRBJ1-3; 10 nucleotides line up with TRBD1. The germline V gene encodes CDR1 SSHAT and CDR2 FNYEAQ (reference sequence). The CDR3 sequence is 15 residues long. CDR3: CASSPGTGAGNTIYF. DNA of the CDR3: TGTGCTAGCAGCCCCGGGACAGGGGCTGGAAACACCATATATTTT.